This TCR beta chain was sequenced during a study of blood T cells in healthy people across ages. This clonotype was seen a handful of times. Through a sample-barcoded 5' primer and a J-beta primer mix, a second PCR was run for roughly 7 to 12 cycles. A single record per CDR3 protein comes from TCRdb applying MiXCR to the 5' RACE reads. The sample includes roughly 800,000 distinct CDR3 sequences, 58% of them seen just once. Per the germline V gene, CDR1 is SQVTM and CDR2 is ANQGSEA. Trimming cost V 7 bases and J 14 bases, with 15 bases left between them. The CDR3 covers 10 residues. Per sample, at least 6 micrograms of total RNA were extracted.

The sample consisted of blood. The V and J genes are TRBV29-1 and TRBJ2-1, with D perhaps given as TRBD1 or TRBD2 (5 bases each). This receptor was identified in a young man in good health. The CDR3 region is CSGWGGQEFF. CDR3 in DNA: TGCAGCGGTTGGGGCGGGCAGGAGTTCTTC.